This T cell receptor (beta chain) was sequenced for a study of long-term antiretroviral therapy in people with HIV. Study-wide results and limits: Specimens of blood were obtained during 2004 to 2017, possibly under older ART regimens. Upon ART, diversity increased but remained lower than transplant donor controls. Regardless of time point, clones expanded before ART dominated the repertoire.

Comment on this clone: What it recognizes is unknown.

Survey level was the resolution at which the v3.0 immunoSEQ assay ran. Clones were read by immunoSEQ multiplex PCR, and TCRdb kept only the in-frame ones, dropping some. The data show roughly 39,000 clones, 86% seen once. The CDR3 contains 14 residues. From germline, CDR1 is SQVTM and CDR2 ANQGSEA. The junction had 2 bases not matched to a gene; V was cut back by 0 bases and J by 0 bases. This sequence joins TRBV29-1 and TRBJ2-7, with 7 nucleotides matching TRBD1. This clonotype was obtained from a woman between 18 and 30 years old with HIV. The sequencing here drew on unsorted PBMCs, taken just before starting antiretroviral therapy. This CDR3 reads CSVEDRQGSYEQYF. For the CDR3, the DNA is TGCAGCGTTGAAGATAGACAGGGCTCCTACGAGCAGTACTTC.